The 7 T cell receptor beta chains below all came from one sample that was sequenced in a study of T cell repertoires and HLA-DP antigens. Antigens of these TCRs are unknown. Clones were sequenced by immunoSEQ multiplex PCR, and TCRdb holds only the in-frame ones, with some missing. The data show around 110,000 clones, 92% seen once. Sequenced sample: CD4+ T cells from PBMCs. These receptor sequences come from a young woman in good health and CMV-seronegative.

The chain recombines TRBV5-4 with TRBJ1-3; TRBD1 might be the D (5 bases). V was shortened by 0 bases and J by 4 bases, with 8 bases between the two germline ends. Germline values: CDR1 SGHNT, CDR2 YYREEE (reference sequence). CDR3 length: 14 amino acids. The CDR3 spells CASSLEGFGNTIYF. The DNA of the CDR3 is TGTGCCAGCAGCTTGGAGGGGTTCGGAAACACCATATATTTT.

The chain combines TRBV2 with TRBJ1-2; a weak D match, TRBD1 (6 bases). The CDR3 loop spans 15 amino acids. Trimming took 8 bases from V and 4 from J, leaving 20 bases between them. Germline values: CDR1 SNHLY, CDR2 FYNNEI. CDR3 nucleotides: TGTGCCAGCGCCTCGGACAGCGAAAGTCTCTATGGCTACACCTTC. This translates into CASASDSESLYGYTF.

V usage is TRBV7-3 and J usage is TRBJ1-6, with TRBD1 matching 10 bases. Losses at the gene ends were 4 bases for V and 3 bases for J; bases not matched to a gene: 6. This CDR3 comprises 17 residues. Germline V gives CDR1 SGHTA, CDR2 FQGTGA. In nucleotides, the CDR3 is TGTGCCAGCAGCTCGCCACGGGACAGGGGCTATAATTCACCCCTCCACTTT. Encoded protein: CASSSPRDRGYNSPLHF.

V gene TRBV27 combines with J gene TRBJ1-5, with 9 bases lining up with TRBD1. V was clipped by 8 bases and J by 2 bases; unmatched bases: 4. The CDR3 sequence is 14 residues long. Germline lookup yields CDR1 MNHEY and CDR2 SMNVEV (reference sequence). The CDR3 spells CASGRDRGNQPQHF. In DNA form, the CDR3 reads TGTGCCAGCGGCCGGGACAGGGGCAATCAGCCCCAGCATTTT.

V and J are TRBV4-3 and TRBJ2-3, with 13 bases identical to TRBD2. With V trimmed by 0 bases and J by 0 bases, 6 bases remained unmatched. The CDR3 runs 19 residues. Germline V lookup: CDR1 LGHNA, CDR2 YSLEER. The CDR3 DNA sequence: TGCGCCAGCAGCCAAGAAGGTGGGACTAGCGGGACTAGCACAGATACGCAGTATTTT. Protein: CASSQEGGTSGTSTDTQYF.

The chain employs TRBV19 and TRBJ1-2; D uncertain. The length of the CDR3 is 13 residues. Trimming stripped 2 bases from V and 1 base from J, with 5 bases between. In germline, CDR1 is LNHDA, CDR2 SQIVND (reference sequence). CDR3 in amino acids: CASSIKNNYGYTF. CDR3 in DNA: TGTGCCAGTAGTATAAAAAATAACTATGGCTACACCTTC.

V gene TRBV5-1 combines with J gene TRBJ1-2, with TRBD1 identical over 10 bases. Losses at the gene ends were 3 bases for V and 4 bases for J; bases not matched to a gene: 6. In germline, CDR1 is SGHRS, CDR2 YFSETQ. The CDR3 sequence is 15 residues long. The CDR3 loop is CASSSGTGEGYGYTF. CDR3 in DNA: TGCGCCAGCAGCTCCGGGACAGGGGAAGGCTATGGCTACACCTTC.